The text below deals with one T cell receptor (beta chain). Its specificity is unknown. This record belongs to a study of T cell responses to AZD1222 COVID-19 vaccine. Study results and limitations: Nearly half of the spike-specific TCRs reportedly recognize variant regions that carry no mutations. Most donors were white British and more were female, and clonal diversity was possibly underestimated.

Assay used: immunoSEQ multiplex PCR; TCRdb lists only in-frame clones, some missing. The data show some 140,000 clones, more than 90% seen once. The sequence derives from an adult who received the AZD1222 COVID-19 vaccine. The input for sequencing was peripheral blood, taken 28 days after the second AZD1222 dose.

CDR3 DNA sequence: TGTGCCAGTAAGGGCCGAGGACAAGGACTTGAAGCTTTCTTT. It yields the protein CASKGRGQGLEAFF. The chain is built from TRBV19 and TRBJ1-1, with TRBD1 as a possible D gene (5 bases). The CDR3 consists of 14 residues. Germline CDR1 LNHDA, CDR2 SQIVND (reference sequence). The germline V and J ends were trimmed by 7 bases and 7 bases, with 19 bases remaining between them. The variable domain in full, completed from reference TRBV19 and TRBJ1-1, reads DGGITQSPKYLFRKEGQNVTLSCEQNLNHDAMYWYRQDPGQGLRLIYYSQIVNDFQKGDIAEGYSVSREKKESFPLTVTSAQKNPTAFYLCASKGRGQGLEAFFGQGTRLTVV.